This TCR beta chain was sequenced for a study of tumor-infiltrating lymphocytes in primary liver carcinoma. Unsorted whole blood yielded blood RNA, and germline DNA was extracted as well. Preoperatively, peripheral blood was drawn, four milliliters in total. The CDR3 runs to 16 residues. Per germline, CDR1 LGHNA and CDR2 YNFKEQ. The input was about 490 ng total RNA; TCR beta cDNA was made from it with a constant-region primer. Nested multiplex PCR, run for three rounds with slightly modified ARM-PCR, yielded TCR beta libraries. A C-beta reverse primer was combined with TRBV1-TRBV30 forward primers in the first two PCR rounds, and each round had roughly 11 cycles. TCRdb itself ran the multiplex PCR reads through MiXCR, one entry per CDR3 protein. The sample holds 300,000 to 400,000 distinct CDR3 sequences, around three fifths seen once. A few counts support this clonotype. The germline gene is not matched at one end of the junction; a read error may be the cause.

The sequence came from a man between 40 and 49 years old with primary liver carcinoma and hepatitis B virus infection. The chain is built from TRBV4-2 and TRBJ2-1, with a weak D call TRBD2 (6 bases). The specimen was peripheral blood. The CDR3 DNA reads TGTGTCAGCAGCCAACAAACGGGGACTGTCTACAATGAGCAGTTCTTC. Amino acid sequence: CVSSQQTGTVYNEQFF.